These 9 T cell receptor beta chains came from one sample sequenced in a study of cytomegalovirus exposure and HLA in healthy donors. 60 Vbeta and 13 Jbeta primers were used in PCR. The method was immunoSEQ multiplex PCR; TCRdb's version includes in-frame clones alone and lacks a portion of them. The sample yields about 130,000 clones, about 79% seen once. Material: PBMCs. The receptors come from a man over 45 in good health and CMV-seronegative.

The chain carries TRBV6-6 and TRBJ2-7; D might be TRBD2 (5 bases). The CDR3 consists of 16 residues. Trimming stripped 2 bases from V and 1 base from J, with 15 bases between. The germline V gene encodes CDR1 MNHNY and CDR2 SVGAGI (reference sequence). CDR3 in DNA: TGTGCCAGCAGTTACCCCAGAGAGGGCCGTTCCTACGAGCAGTACTTC. Translation gives CASSYPREGRSYEQYF.

CDR3 protein: CASRPAGTRFYEQYF. The CDR3, as DNA: TGTGCCAGCAGACCAGCCGGGACTCGCTTCTACGAGCAGTACTTC. This sequence joins TRBV6-5 and TRBJ2-7, with D possibly TRBD2 on 6 matching bases. Deletions cut 6 bases from V and 3 bases from J, with 18 bases between. The CDR3 contains 15 residues. Germline assignment: CDR1 MNHEY and CDR2 SVGAGI.

This chain connects TRBV5-1 to TRBJ1-1; 8 bases are a match to TRBD1. The CDR3 has 15 residues. J lost 7 bases, V lost 5 bases, and 13 bases had no gene match. Germline V gene lookup returns CDR1 SGHRS and CDR2 YFSETQ. DNA for the CDR3: TGCGCCAGCAGTAGGGGAGGTGCAGGGGGCGATGAAGCTTTCTTT. Its protein product is CASSRGGAGGDEAFF.

V is TRBV19 and J is TRBJ2-7, with 9 bases matching TRBD1. The germline CDR1 and CDR2 sequences are LNHDA and SQIVND (reference sequence). The CDR3 runs 16 residues. V trimming: 5 bases; J trimming: 6 bases; junction bases outside the gene matches: 14. In nucleotides, the CDR3 is TGTGCCAGTAGTGCCACTTCCGGGACAGGGTTCTCCGAGCAGTACTTC. Its protein product is CASSATSGTGFSEQYF. The full variable domain, with the rest looked up from reference TRBV19 and TRBJ2-7, is DGGITQSPKYLFRKEGQNVTLSCEQNLNHDAMYWYRQDPGQGLRLIYYSQIVNDFQKGDIAEGYSVSREKKESFPLTVTSAQKNPTAFYLCASSATSGTGFSEQYFGPGTRLTVT.

J is TRBJ2-3 and V is TRBV9, with D perhaps TRBD2 (6 bases). Trimming left V 1 base short and J 2 bases short, with 11 bases between. CDR3 length: 15 amino acids. CDR1 SGDLS and CDR2 YYNGEE come from the germline V gene. In nucleotides, the CDR3 is TGTGCCAGCAGCGTACGGGGGTCCTACACAGATACGCAGTATTTT. Encoded protein: CASSVRGSYTDTQYF.

V and J are TRBV27 and TRBJ2-1; perhaps TRBD2 as D (6 bases). V lost 4 bases and J lost 5, with 9 bases in between. The germline V gene has CDR1 MNHEY and CDR2 SMNVEV (reference sequence). The CDR3 has 13 residues. CDR3 nucleotide sequence: TGTGCCAGCAGTTCCGGACTAAACAATGAGCAGTTCTTC. Its translation: CASSSGLNNEQFF.

The rearrangement joins TRBV16 to TRBJ2-2, with 9 bases that match TRBD1. This CDR3 region has 16 residues. Germline CDR1 and CDR2: KGHSY and FQNENV. The V segment lost 2 bases and the J segment 6 bases; nucleotides outside the gene matches: 7. The CDR3 bases are TGTGCCAGCAGCCAACCGAGGGGACAGGGCGCCGGGGAGCTGTTTTTT. Amino acid sequence: CASSQPRGQGAGELFF. Complete variable domain (other parts from reference TRBV16 and TRBJ2-2): GEEVAQTPKHLVRGEGQKAKLYCAPIKGHSYVFWYQQVLKNEFKFLISFQNENVFDETGMPKERFSAKCLPNSPCSLEIQATKLEDSAVYFCASSQPRGQGAGELFFGEGSRLTVL.

This clone was counted a few times. The chain employs TRBV19 and TRBJ1-1, with D possibly matching TRBD1 (5 bases). CDR3 size: 13 residues. V shed 5 bases and J shed 4 bases, with 11 bases lying between them. Germline V gene sequence: CDR1 LNHDA, CDR2 SQIVND (reference sequence). CDR3 bases: TGTGCCAGTAGTGGAGGGGTTTTCACTGAAGCTTTCTTT. This codes for CASSGGVFTEAFF. Drawing the rest from reference TRBV19 and TRBJ1-1, the complete variable domain is DGGITQSPKYLFRKEGQNVTLSCEQNLNHDAMYWYRQDPGQGLRLIYYSQIVNDFQKGDIAEGYSVSREKKESFPLTVTSAQKNPTAFYLCASSGGVFTEAFFGQGTRLTVV.

The CDR3 protein is CSVTEGGSGTEAFF. Written as DNA, the CDR3 is TGCAGCGTTACAGAGGGGGGGTCAGGCACTGAAGCTTTCTTT. V gene TRBV29-1 combines with J gene TRBJ1-1, with D perhaps matching TRBD1 (6 bases). Germline lookup yields CDR1 SQVTM and CDR2 ANQGSEA. This CDR3 has 14 amino acids. Trimming removed 5 bases from V and 4 bases from J, with 17 bases in between.